This TCR beta chain was recorded in a study of shared clonotypes between healthy human individuals. Whole-study results and caveats: Larger estimated richness was generally seen in naive subsets than in memory subsets.

Trimming cost V 6 bases and J 7 bases; bases outside gene matches: 8. Germline values: CDR1 SQVTM, CDR2 ANQGSEA. CDR3 size: 14 residues. Donors were healthy HIV-negative adults without recently reported acute infections or vaccinations. Splitting the CD4+ cells yielded a CD45RA+ naive subset and a CD45RA-negative memory subset. With regard to this clone: The antigen is not known.

The authors' processing: ImmunoSEQ supplied junction-only sequences lacking quality scores, so filtering was different. Sequencing used immunoSEQ multiplex PCR; TCRdb keeps in-frame clones, though not all of them. The DNA gave D and trimming, while V, J and clone size come from that table. The table records about 1.5 million clones, 95% to 99% of them present only once. The source material was naive CD4+ T cells sorted from blood. Subset meaning: CD45RA+ positively selected. This clonotype originated in a young man in good health. The V call is TRBV29-1, the J call TRBJ2-2; 10 bases match TRBD1. The CDR3 bases are TGCAGCGTGAGATTGACAGGGGGCGGCGGGGAGCTGTTTTTT. It encodes CSVRLTGGGGELFF.